One and the same sample provided the 24 T cell receptor beta chains below, sequenced in a study of OX40 agonist ivuxolimab in advanced cancers. Measured with immunoSEQ multiplex PCR; TCRdb has only the in-frame clones, and not every one. The sample consists of under 60,000 clones, 70% to 90% of them appearing once. Specimen: CD4+ or CD8+ T cells sorted from blood, collected in a trial of the OX40 agonist ivuxolimab. These receptor sequences come from an adult with an advanced solid tumor such as melanoma, head and neck, liver or kidney cancer.

This clone occurred once. This rearrangement joins TRBV6-1 to TRBJ2-3, with D uncertain. Looked up from germline, CDR1 is MNHNS and CDR2 is SASEGT. This CDR3 has 18 amino acids. V lost 1 base and J 2 bases, leaving 19 bases between the germline ends. CDR3 amino acids: CASSEVEFRTGYTDTQYF. CDR3 in DNA: TGTGCCAGCAGTGAAGTTGAATTCAGGACGGGTTACACAGATACGCAGTATTTT.

The CDR3 sequence is CASSLGAPSYNEQFF. DNA of the CDR3: TGCGCCAGCAGCTTGGGGGCACCCTCCTACAATGAGCAGTTCTTC. V is TRBV5-1 and J is TRBJ2-1; D is ambiguous. V was cut by 0 bases and J by 0 bases, with 7 bases left in between. This CDR3 has 15 amino acids. From germline, CDR1 is SGHRS and CDR2 YFSETQ.

The CDR3 reads CASRKGQMHQPQHF. The DNA of the CDR3 is TGTGCCAGTAGAAAGGGACAGATGCATCAGCCCCAGCATTTT. The chain joins TRBV19 to TRBJ1-5, with 7 bases fitting TRBD1. The junction had 7 bases not matched to a gene; V was cut back by 6 bases and J by 5 bases. The germline V gene encodes CDR1 LNHDA and CDR2 SQIVND (reference sequence). The CDR3 extends over 14 amino acids.

This chain connects TRBV6-5 to TRBJ2-7; the D gene is possibly TRBD1 (6 bases). This CDR3 comprises 12 residues. From germline, CDR1 is MNHEY and CDR2 SVGAGI. V lost 10 bases, J lost 3 bases, and 13 bases lay in between. This CDR3 reads CATRGRGYEQYF. CDR3 coding DNA: TGTGCCACCAGGGGCAGGGGCTACGAGCAGTACTTC.

About this clone itself: The junction does not match germline at one end; this may be a read error. The chain is built from TRBV7-7 and TRBJ1-2, with a tentative D call TRBD1 (5 bases). Germline assignment: CDR1 SSHAT and CDR2 FNYEAQ (reference sequence). The CDR3 length is 12 residues. CDR3 sequence: CASSPSKGGYTF. Here the CDR3 DNA reads TGTGCTAGCAGTCCATCCAAGGGGGGCTACACCTTC.

The gene calls are TRBV10-3 and TRBJ1-4, with D perhaps matching TRBD1 (6 bases). V lost 5 bases to trimming and J lost 8 bases, with 15 bases between them. The CDR3 consists of 14 residues. The germline gives CDR1 ENHRY, CDR2 SYGVKD. The CDR3 sequence is CAISKQGTGEKLFF. The CDR3 DNA follows: TGTGCCATCAGTAAACAGGGTACGGGGGAAAAACTGTTTTTT.

This clone has just one count. The chain combines TRBV6-5 with TRBJ1-5; D call uncertain. V was trimmed by 5 bases and J by 5 bases, leaving 10 bases between them. The CDR3 runs to 13 residues. Germline V lookup: CDR1 MNHEY, CDR2 SVGAGI. CDR3 DNA sequence: TGTGCCAGCAGTGAACAAAGGGATCAGCCCCAGCATTTT. Protein product: CASSEQRDQPQHF.

The CDR3: CASTLTSGQETQYF. CDR3 nucleotides: TGTGCCAGCACCTTGACTAGCGGGCAAGAGACCCAGTACTTC. This chain connects TRBV2 to TRBJ2-5; 10 nucleotides agree with TRBD2. V lost 7 bases, J lost 2 bases, and 4 bases stayed unmatched. There are 14 residues in the CDR3. CDR1 is SNHLY and CDR2 is FYNNEI in the germline V gene.

In DNA form, the CDR3 reads TGTGCCAGCAGTGAAGGGTGGAGTCCCCAAGAGACCCAGTACTTC. This translates into CASSEGWSPQETQYF. This chain links TRBV2 with TRBJ2-5; D is ambiguous. CDR3 length: 15 residues. Germline V gene lookup returns CDR1 SNHLY and CDR2 FYNNEI. V was trimmed by 1 base and J by 1 base, leaving 10 bases between them.

This sequence joins TRBV7-2 and TRBJ1-1, with unresolved D. Trimming shortened V by 1 base and J by 1 base, and 7 bases separated the two germline ends. Germline CDR1 is SGHTA and CDR2 is FQGNSA. CDR3 size: 14 residues. The CDR3: CASSLVAGNTEAFF. Written as DNA, the CDR3 is TGTGCCAGCAGCTTAGTGGCAGGGAACACTGAAGCTTTCTTT.

This rearrangement joins TRBV5-1 to TRBJ2-5; D possibly corresponds to TRBD2 (5 bases). The CDR3 length is 14 residues. Germline CDR1 and CDR2: SGHRS and YFSETQ. Between the trimmed V and J ends, which lost 3 bases and 5 bases, there was a span of 14 bases. The CDR3 here is CASSSLRGRETQYF. The CDR3 DNA sequence: TGCGCCAGCAGCTCTTTACGGGGTAGGGAGACCCAGTACTTC.

Notes on this clone: A read error may produce the germline difference seen at one junction end. The chain recombines TRBV27 with TRBJ1-5, with a weak D call TRBD1 (6 bases). The CDR3 is 14 residues long. In germline, CDR1 is MNHEY, CDR2 SMNVEV (reference sequence). The DNA of the CDR3 is TGTGCCAGCAGAAAAGGGGGTAGCGATCAGCCCCAGCATTTT. Protein product: CASRKGGSDQPQHF.

The V gene is TRBV5-1, the J gene TRBJ1-1; TRBD1 matches at 7 bases. The CDR3 covers 14 residues. Per germline, CDR1 SGHRS and CDR2 YFSETQ. V dropped 4 bases and J dropped 0; count of bases not matched to a gene: 3. The CDR3 sequence is CASSTGDLNTEAFF. DNA of the CDR3: TGCGCCAGCAGCACAGGGGACTTGAACACTGAAGCTTTCTTT. Full variable domain (missing parts from reference TRBV5-1 and TRBJ1-1): KAGVTQTPRYLIKTRGQQVTLSCSPISGHRSVSWYQQTPGQGLQFLFEYFSETQRNKGNFPGRFSGRQFSNSRSEMNVSTLELGDSALYLCASSTGDLNTEAFFGQGTRLTVV.

The chain employs TRBV6-5 and TRBJ1-5; 11 nucleotides align to TRBD1. Germline loops: CDR1 MNHEY, CDR2 SVGAGI. This CDR3 region has 15 residues. J gave up 6 bases and V 4 bases, and 5 bases lay outside the gene matches. This CDR3 reads CASSFGQGAGQPQHF. The CDR3 DNA is TGTGCCAGCAGTTTCGGACAGGGGGCGGGTCAGCCCCAGCATTTT.

The V and J genes are TRBV7-2 and TRBJ2-1; D is possibly TRBD2 (7 bases). CDR1 and CDR2 from the germline V gene are SGHTA and FQGNSA. V was pared by 5 bases and J by 8 bases, with 13 bases between. The CDR3 length is 13 residues. Here the CDR3 reads CASSPRGGYEQFF. For the CDR3, the DNA is TGTGCCAGCAGCCCAAGGGGGGGCTATGAGCAGTTCTTC.

This chain uses TRBV6-6 with TRBJ1-4; 9 bases are shared with TRBD1. From germline, CDR1 is MNHNY and CDR2 SVGAGI (reference sequence). Trimming took 8 bases from V and 7 from J; bases not matched to a gene: 5. The CDR3 runs to 13 residues. The CDR3 DNA is TGTGCCAGCTGCGGGACAGGGTCTGAAAAACTGTTTTTT. Translated, it gives CASCGTGSEKLFF.

This chain uses TRBV7-8 with TRBJ1-5, with a weak D call TRBD1 (5 bases). This CDR3 is built from 17 residues. Germline V gives CDR1 SGHVS, CDR2 FQNEAQ. The V end was cut by 1 base, the J end by 0 bases, with 13 bases between. CDR3 protein: CASSLGDSLLSNQPQHF. The CDR3 DNA reads TGTGCCAGCAGCTTAGGAGACAGTCTCCTTAGCAATCAGCCCCAGCATTTT.

This chain uses TRBV4-1 with TRBJ2-7, with no clear D. Germline CDR1 and CDR2: MGHRA and YSYEKL. The CDR3 covers 13 residues. V dropped 0 bases and J dropped 9 bases, with 12 bases sitting between them. CDR3 nucleotides: TGCGCCAGCAGCCAAGAAACCTACGAGCGGCAGTACTTC. Its protein product is CASSQETYERQYF.

The rearrangement joins TRBV10-3 to TRBJ1-1, with D maybe TRBD1 (5 bases). CDR1 is ENHRY, CDR2 SYGVKD, per germline. V lost 10 bases and J 0 bases, leaving 9 bases between the germline ends. CDR3 length: 12 amino acids. Here the CDR3 reads CATGGVNTEAFF. In DNA, the CDR3 is TGTGCCACCGGGGGGGTGAACACTGAAGCTTTCTTT.

The CDR3 loop reads CASRRGGEQYF. The CDR3 DNA reads TGTGCCAGCAGGCGCGGTGGTGAGCAGTACTTC. The chain is built from TRBV6-5 and TRBJ2-7, with D hard to call. The CDR3 is 11 amino acids. Germline-derived CDR1 and CDR2 are MNHEY and SVGAGI. Trimming shortened V by 6 bases and J by 7 bases, and 10 bases separated the two germline ends.

This chain uses TRBV11-3 with TRBJ2-4; D remains unclear. Per germline, CDR1 SGHNT and CDR2 YENEEA. Trimming took 1 base from V and 2 from J, leaving 0 bases between them. The CDR3 extends over 12 amino acids. CDR3: CASSLAKNIQYF. The DNA for the CDR3 is TGTGCCAGCAGCTTAGCCAAAAACATTCAGTACTTC.

V usage is TRBV6-1 and J usage is TRBJ2-1; TRBD2 agrees at 9 bases. The V and J ends lost 0 bases and 4 bases, in that order; junction bases with no gene match: 1. This CDR3 is built from 15 residues. Looked up from germline, CDR1 is MNHNS and CDR2 is SASEGT. CDR3 region: CASSEARGGYNEQFF. The DNA for the CDR3 is TGTGCCAGCAGTGAAGCGCGGGGGGGATACAATGAGCAGTTCTTC.

The rearrangement uses TRBV9 and TRBJ2-5; D ambiguous. V lost 4 bases, J lost 5 bases, and 12 bases lay in between. From germline, CDR1 is SGDLS and CDR2 YYNGEE. The CDR3 loop spans 13 amino acids. DNA of the CDR3: TGTGCCAGCAGCTCCCACCTGGGGGAGACCCAGTACTTC. Its protein is CASSSHLGETQYF.

The rearrangement uses TRBV5-1 and TRBJ2-3; D is unresolved. CDR1 and CDR2 from the germline V gene are SGHRS and YFSETQ. The CDR3 is made up of 13 amino acids. V gave up 0 bases and J gave up 8 bases, with 10 bases separating them. The CDR3 reads CASSLGDVFTQYF. The CDR3 DNA reads TGCGCCAGCAGCTTGGGGGATGTATTTACGCAGTATTTT.